This T cell receptor beta chain derives from a study of T-cell memory formation after mild COVID-19. Study-level background: There were largely donor-specific TCR clusters.

With regard to this clonotype: The antigen remains undetermined.

Findings and caveats of the study: CD4/CD8 balance characterized clones contracting day 15 to 85, and CD4+ skew characterized later expanders. Contracting CD4+ clones lay largely in CM and EM, with CD8+ ones residing in EMRA.

After 5'RACE with constant-segment primers, TCR alpha and TCR beta cDNA libraries carrying sample barcodes and UMIs were obtained. TCRdb reprocessed the 5' RACE reads via MiXCR and lists one record per CDR3 protein. The sample lists some 270,000 distinct CDR3 sequences, 15% occurring once. The CDR3 has 13 amino acids. Trimming at V came to 0 bases and at J to 15 bases, leaving 7 bases not matched to a gene. Germline CDR1 is SGHDN and CDR2 is FVKESK. Sequencing was done on a sample of PBMCs or a T cell subset sorted from them (not recorded which). This chain uses TRBV14 with TRBJ2-1; TRBD1 aligns across 8 bases. This receptor was identified in an adult woman who had mild COVID-19 (a few samples of this study predate the infection). Cell type and time point are not known. The CDR3, as DNA: TGTGCCAGCAGCCAAGATCTGAGGACAGGGTCGTTCTTC. The encoded protein is CASSQDLRTGSFF.